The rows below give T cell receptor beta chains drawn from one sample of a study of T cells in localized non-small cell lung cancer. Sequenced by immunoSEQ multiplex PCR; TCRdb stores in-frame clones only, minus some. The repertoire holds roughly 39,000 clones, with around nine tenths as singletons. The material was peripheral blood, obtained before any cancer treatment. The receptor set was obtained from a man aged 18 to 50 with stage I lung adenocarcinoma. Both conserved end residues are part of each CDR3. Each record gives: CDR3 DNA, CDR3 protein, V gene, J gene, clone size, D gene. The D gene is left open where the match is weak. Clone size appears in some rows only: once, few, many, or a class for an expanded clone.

TGTGCCAGCAGCCAAAGTCCTTCTGAGGGTTATGGCTACACCTTC,CASSQSPSEGYGYTF,TRBV4-2,TRBJ1-2,NA,NA
TGTGCCAGCAGCCCCTCGAAAGGAGCCCCAGAGACCCAGTACTTC,CASSPSKGAPETQYF,TRBV4-2,TRBJ2-5,few,NA
TGTGCCAGCAGGGGAGACAGGGAGATCTACGAGCAGTACTTC,CASRGDREIYEQYF,TRBV6-1,TRBJ2-7,NA,TRBD1
TGTGCCAGCAGCCGCCTCAATTCACCCCTCCACTTT,CASSRLNSPLHF,TRBV7-2,TRBJ1-6,NA,NA
TGCGCCAGCAGCTCGTCACAGGGCCTGGAGAACGAGCAGTACTTC,CASSSSQGLENEQYF,TRBV5-1,TRBJ2-7,NA,NA
TGTGCCAGCAGGGGACAGGGGGCGGGAGGGGAGCTGTTTTTT,CASRGQGAGGELFF,TRBV6-6,TRBJ2-2,NA,TRBD1
TGTGCCAGCAGCGTAGGCGGGGGGGCGTCCAATGAGCAGTTCTTC,CASSVGGGASNEQFF,TRBV9,TRBJ2-1,NA,TRBD2
TGTGCCAGCAGCTCCGCGGGGGAGCCAGATACGCAGTATTTT,CASSSAGEPDTQYF,TRBV7-9,TRBJ2-3,NA,TRBD2
TGTGCCAGCAGCTCTACTCAGGGTGGTGGCTATGGCTACACCTTC,CASSSTQGGGYGYTF,TRBV9,TRBJ1-2,NA,NA
TGTGCCAGCAGCAGGGCAGGCAGGTTACAAAGTCGGGCCAACGTCCTGACTTTC,CASSRAGRLQSRANVLTF,TRBV4-2,TRBJ2-6,NA,NA
TGTGCCATCAGTGGGGACCCAAATCAGCCCCAGCATTTT,CAISGDPNQPQHF,TRBV10-3,TRBJ1-5,once,NA
TGTGCCAGCAGCTCGGGGGGACAGGGGATTGAGACCCAGTACTTC,CASSSGGQGIETQYF,TRBV28,TRBJ2-5,NA,TRBD1
TGTGCCAGCAGCCCCTCGAGGGGTAGTCAGCCCCAGCATTTT,CASSPSRGSQPQHF,TRBV7-2,TRBJ1-5,NA,NA
TGTGCCAGCAGTCTCTCCGGGACAGGGAATTCACCCCTCCACTTT,CASSLSGTGNSPLHF,TRBV6-5,TRBJ1-6,NA,TRBD1
TGCGCCAGCAGCTTGGAAGGCAGTCGCACAGATACGCAGTATTTT,CASSLEGSRTDTQYF,TRBV5-1,TRBJ2-3,NA,NA
TGTGCCAGCAGTCGACAGGGGGCGGGTGAGACCCAGTACTTC,CASSRQGAGETQYF,TRBV2,TRBJ2-5,few,TRBD1
TGTGCCAGCAGCACAACAGGGGGCTCAGCAGATACGCAGTATTTT,CASSTTGGSADTQYF,TRBV7-3,TRBJ2-3,NA,TRBD1
TGCAGCGTTGACATCCCCGGGACAGGGGCTTATGGCTACACCTTC,CSVDIPGTGAYGYTF,TRBV29-1,TRBJ1-2,NA,TRBD1
TGTGCCAGCAGCCCGTCGGGGCAGGACTATGGCTACACCTTC,CASSPSGQDYGYTF,TRBV5-4,TRBJ1-2,few,NA
TGTGCCAGCAGGTCTGGACAGGGATGGGAGCAGTACTTC,CASRSGQGWEQYF,TRBV2,TRBJ2-7,NA,TRBD1
TGTGCCAGCAGAAGTTCACGAGACCCTGAAGCTTTCTTT,CASRSSRDPEAFF,TRBV7-9,TRBJ1-1,NA,NA
TGTGCCAGCAGCGTAGTGACGAAAAGTCTCACTGAAGCTTTCTTT,CASSVVTKSLTEAFF,TRBV9,TRBJ1-1,NA,NA
TGTGCCAGCAGTTACTCGGCAGGGGGTGACTATGGCTACACCTTC,CASSYSAGGDYGYTF,TRBV6-6,TRBJ1-2,NA,TRBD1
TGTGCCAGCCAGATGCAGGGGGGAACCGGGGAGCTGTTTTTT,CASQMQGGTGELFF,TRBV14,TRBJ2-2,NA,NA
TGTGCCAGCAGCCCTAGGGACAGGGGGCGCGAGCAGTTCTTC,CASSPRDRGREQFF,TRBV5-5,TRBJ2-1,NA,TRBD1
TGTGCCAGCAGCACCCTCCCTAGGACTAGCGGTTCGGATACGCAGTATTTT,CASSTLPRTSGSDTQYF,TRBV9,TRBJ2-3,few,TRBD2
TGTGCCAGCAGCCTAACAGGGGGCGGAAAGTACGAGCAGTACTTC,CASSLTGGGKYEQYF,TRBV7-3,TRBJ2-7,NA,TRBD1
TGTGCCAGCAGTTCAATCAGGGAGGCCAATTCACCCCTCCACTTT,CASSSIREANSPLHF,TRBV6-5,TRBJ1-6,NA,NA